The source of this TCR beta chain is a study of blood T cell repertoires in COVID-19. Study at large: PBMCs, B-cell-depleted T cells, or T cells were the source of the cDNA or gDNA that made up the material.

Original analysis: The assay estimated nucleated cells by amplifying reference gene primers. The assay was immunoSEQ multiplex PCR, and TCRdb's table has in-frame clones only and misses some. The V and J calls and clone size come from that table; D and trimming were worked out from the DNA. The table has approximately 28,000 clones, about three quarters seen once; the top ten hold 21%. The length of the CDR3 is 14 residues. V lost 0 bases and J lost 2, with 6 bases in between. Germline CDR1 and CDR2: LGHDT and YNNKEL (reference sequence). The rearrangement uses TRBV3-1 (or the pseudogene TRBV3-2) and TRBJ2-3; unclear D gene. Input material: peripheral blood. The receptor was isolated from a boy younger than 10 with active or convalescent COVID-19. The CDR3 coding sequence is TGTGCCAGCAGCCAAGACCACAACACAGATACGCAGTATTTT. It translates to CASSQDHNTDTQYF.